Listed below are T cell receptor beta chains from one sample, sequenced in a study of T-cell reconstitution after alpha-beta-depleted transplantation in children. TCRdb re-analysed the PCR reads in MiXCR, keeping a single row per CDR3 protein. The sample records roughly 200,000 distinct CDR3 sequences, about 14% being singletons. The sequences come from PBMCs from the stem cell graft donor, collected from the stem cell graft. These receptors all come from a human donor who donated a stem cell graft to a child with acute lymphoblastic leukemia. Both conserved end residues are trimmed from each CDR3. Each record gives: clone size, V gene, CDR3 protein. Clone size, where shown, is once, few, many, or a class for clones that have expanded.

clone size: -; V gene: TRBV10-3; CDR3 protein: AISLGTGSTGELF
clone size: many; V gene: TRBV20-1; CDR3 protein: SVPRGITYT
clone size: few; V gene: TRBV4-1; CDR3 protein: ASSQDVLGKF
clone size: -; V gene: TRBV2; CDR3 protein: AFSPGTSGRPVENIQY
clone size: once; V gene: TRBV18; CDR3 protein: ASSARTGFSNQPQH
clone size: many; V gene: TRBV5-1; CDR3 protein: ASSLERTNKDEQY
clone size: many; V gene: TRBV12-3/TRBV12-4; CDR3 protein: ASRAGTGAMDEQF
clone size: -; V gene: TRBV27; CDR3 protein: ASSSTRTANPTYEQY
clone size: many; V gene: TRBV20-1; CDR3 protein: SARMGQGGQTQY
clone size: many; V gene: TRBV20-1; CDR3 protein: SASRGLQNEQF
clone size: -; V gene: TRBV12-3/TRBV12-4; CDR3 protein: ASSSPGPGANGLT